The sequence of this T cell receptor beta chain was determined in a study of T cell responses to AZD1222 COVID-19 vaccine. Overall study: Pooling of second doses given at about 4 or about 12 weeks was done. Study observations and caveats: Among the donors, most were white British and more were female, and clonal diversity was possibly underestimated. Nearly half of spike-specific TCRs reportedly target unmutated variant regions. Vaccine-related CD4 TCRs covered spike, predominating at 160-218 and 743-854.

The CDR3 covers 16 residues. The germline V gene has CDR1 MNHNY and CDR2 SVGAGI (reference sequence). The V and J ends lost 1 base and 1 base respectively, with 13 bases between them. Some clones are missing from TCRdb's copy, which holds only in-frame ones; the method was immunoSEQ multiplex PCR. The repertoire holds about 100,000 clones, with nearly 95% as singletons. As for this clone: Its antigen is not known.

This TCR was recovered from an adult in good health. The sequenced sample was peripheral blood, obtained on day 0 of AZD1222 vaccination. The chain couples TRBV6-6 to TRBJ1-1; D perhaps matches TRBD1 (6 bases). CDR3 residues: CASSYFPGVSNTEAFF. DNA of the CDR3: TGTGCCAGCAGTTACTTTCCAGGGGTGTCGAACACTGAAGCTTTCTTT.